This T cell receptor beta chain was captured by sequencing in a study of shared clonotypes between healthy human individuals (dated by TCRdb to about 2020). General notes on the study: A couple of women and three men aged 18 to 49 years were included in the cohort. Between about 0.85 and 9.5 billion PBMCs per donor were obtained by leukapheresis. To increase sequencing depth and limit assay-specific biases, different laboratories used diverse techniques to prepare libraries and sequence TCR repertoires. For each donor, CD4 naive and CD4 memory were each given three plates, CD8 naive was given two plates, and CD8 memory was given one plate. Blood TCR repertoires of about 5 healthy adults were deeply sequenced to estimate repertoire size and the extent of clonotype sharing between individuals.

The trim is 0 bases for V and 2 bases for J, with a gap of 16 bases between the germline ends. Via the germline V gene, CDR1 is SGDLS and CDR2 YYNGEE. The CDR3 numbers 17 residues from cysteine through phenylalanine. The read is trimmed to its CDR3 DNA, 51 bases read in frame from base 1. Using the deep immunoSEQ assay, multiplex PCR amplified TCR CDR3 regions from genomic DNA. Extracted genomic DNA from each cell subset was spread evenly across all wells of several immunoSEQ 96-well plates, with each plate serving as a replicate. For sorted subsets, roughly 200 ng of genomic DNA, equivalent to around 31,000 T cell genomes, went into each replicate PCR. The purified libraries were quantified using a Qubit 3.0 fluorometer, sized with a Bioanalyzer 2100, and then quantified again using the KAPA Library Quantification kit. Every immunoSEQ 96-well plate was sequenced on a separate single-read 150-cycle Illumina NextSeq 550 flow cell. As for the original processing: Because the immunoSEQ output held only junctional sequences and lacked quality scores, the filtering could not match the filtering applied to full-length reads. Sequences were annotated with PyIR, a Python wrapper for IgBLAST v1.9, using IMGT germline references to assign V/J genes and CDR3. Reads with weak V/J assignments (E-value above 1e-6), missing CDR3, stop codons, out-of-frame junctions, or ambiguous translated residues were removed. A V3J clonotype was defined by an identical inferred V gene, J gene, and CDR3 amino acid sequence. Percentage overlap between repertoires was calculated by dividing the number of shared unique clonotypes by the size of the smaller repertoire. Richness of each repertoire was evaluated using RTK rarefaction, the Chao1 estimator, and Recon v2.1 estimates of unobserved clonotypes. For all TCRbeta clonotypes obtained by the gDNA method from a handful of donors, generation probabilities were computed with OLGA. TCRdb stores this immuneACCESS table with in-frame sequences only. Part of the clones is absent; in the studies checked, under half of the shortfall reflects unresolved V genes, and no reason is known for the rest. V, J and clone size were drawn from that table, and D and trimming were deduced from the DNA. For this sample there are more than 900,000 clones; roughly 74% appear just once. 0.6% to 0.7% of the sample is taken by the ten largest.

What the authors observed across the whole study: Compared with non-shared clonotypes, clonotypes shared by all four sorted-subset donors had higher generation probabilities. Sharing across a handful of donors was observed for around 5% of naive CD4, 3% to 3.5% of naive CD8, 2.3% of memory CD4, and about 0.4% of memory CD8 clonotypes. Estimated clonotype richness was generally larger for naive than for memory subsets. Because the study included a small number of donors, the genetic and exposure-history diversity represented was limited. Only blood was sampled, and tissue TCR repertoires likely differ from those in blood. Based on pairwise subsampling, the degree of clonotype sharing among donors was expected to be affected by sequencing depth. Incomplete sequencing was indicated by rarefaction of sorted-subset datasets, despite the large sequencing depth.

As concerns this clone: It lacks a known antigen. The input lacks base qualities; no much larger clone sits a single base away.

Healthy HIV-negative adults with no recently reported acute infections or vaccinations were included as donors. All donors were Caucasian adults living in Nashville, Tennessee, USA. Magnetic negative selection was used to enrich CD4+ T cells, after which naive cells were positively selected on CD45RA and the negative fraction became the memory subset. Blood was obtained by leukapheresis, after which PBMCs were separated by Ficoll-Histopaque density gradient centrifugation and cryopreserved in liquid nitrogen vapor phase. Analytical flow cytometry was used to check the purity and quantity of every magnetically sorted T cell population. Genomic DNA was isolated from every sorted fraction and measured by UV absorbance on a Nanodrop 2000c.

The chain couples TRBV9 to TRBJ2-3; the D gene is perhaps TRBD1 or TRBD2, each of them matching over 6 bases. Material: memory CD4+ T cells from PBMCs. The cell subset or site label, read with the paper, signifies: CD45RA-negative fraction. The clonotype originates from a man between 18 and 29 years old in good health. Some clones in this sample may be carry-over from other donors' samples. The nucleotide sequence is TGTGCCAGCAGCGTAGACCGGGGGCGACCATACACAGATACGCAGTATTTT. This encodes CASSVDRGRPYTDTQYF.